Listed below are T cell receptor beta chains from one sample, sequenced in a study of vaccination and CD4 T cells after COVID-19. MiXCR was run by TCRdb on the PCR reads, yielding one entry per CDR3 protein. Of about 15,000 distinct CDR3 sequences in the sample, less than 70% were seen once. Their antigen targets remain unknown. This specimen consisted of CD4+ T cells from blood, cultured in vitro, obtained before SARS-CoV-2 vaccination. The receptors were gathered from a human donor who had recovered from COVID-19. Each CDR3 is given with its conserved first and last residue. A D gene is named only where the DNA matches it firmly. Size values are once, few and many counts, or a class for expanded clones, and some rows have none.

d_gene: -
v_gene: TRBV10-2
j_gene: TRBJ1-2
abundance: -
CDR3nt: TGCGCCAGCAGTGAGCTAGGGGGGCGCGGTGGCTACACCTTC
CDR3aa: CASSELGGRGGYTF

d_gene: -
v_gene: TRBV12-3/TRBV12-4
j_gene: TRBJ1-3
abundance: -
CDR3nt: TGTGCCAGCAGGCCAACAGGGTTCGGAAACACCATATATTTT
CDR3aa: CASRPTGFGNTIYF

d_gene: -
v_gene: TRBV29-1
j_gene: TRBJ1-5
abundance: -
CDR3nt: TGCAGCGTTGAATTGAGTAGCAATCAGCCCCAGCATTTT
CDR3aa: CSVELSSNQPQHF

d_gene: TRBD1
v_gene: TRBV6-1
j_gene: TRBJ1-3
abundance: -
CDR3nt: TGTGCCAGCAGTGGGACAGGGGGCACGGGAAACACCATATATTTT
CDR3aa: CASSGTGGTGNTIYF

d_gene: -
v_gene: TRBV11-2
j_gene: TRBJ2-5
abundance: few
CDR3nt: TGTGCCAGCAGCTTAAGGGGGACTCTCCAAGAGACCCAGTACTTC
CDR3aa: CASSLRGTLQETQYF

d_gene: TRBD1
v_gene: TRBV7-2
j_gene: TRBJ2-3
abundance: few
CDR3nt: TGTGCCAGCGGACCGGACAGGTTCAGTGTAGTCTTT
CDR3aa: CASGPDRFSVVF

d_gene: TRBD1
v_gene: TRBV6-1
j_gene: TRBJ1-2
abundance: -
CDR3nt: TGTGCCAGCAGCCTTGCTCAGGGGGGTGGCTACACCTTC
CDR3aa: CASSLAQGGGYTF

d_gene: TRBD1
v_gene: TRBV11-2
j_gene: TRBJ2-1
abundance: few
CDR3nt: TGTGCCAGCAGCCGGGACAGGGCCCATGAGCAGTTCTTC
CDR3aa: CASSRDRAHEQFF

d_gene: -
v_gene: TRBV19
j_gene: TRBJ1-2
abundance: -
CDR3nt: TGTGCCAGTAGTTCGCGGACAAGCCCGGGAGGCTACACCTTC
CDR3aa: CASSSRTSPGGYTF

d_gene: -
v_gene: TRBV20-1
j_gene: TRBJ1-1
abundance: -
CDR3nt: TGCAGTGCTAGAGAGGAAAGGGGTGGGGGAGAAGCTTTCTTT
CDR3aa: CSAREERGGGEAFF

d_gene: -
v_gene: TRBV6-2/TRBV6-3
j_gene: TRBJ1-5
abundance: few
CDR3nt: TGTGCCAGCAGTTACCACGAGGGCAATCAGCCCCAGCATTTT
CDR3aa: CASSYHEGNQPQHF

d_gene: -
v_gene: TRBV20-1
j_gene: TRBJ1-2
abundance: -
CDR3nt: TGCAGTGCTAGAGATGTCCGGGTGACGGGCTATGGCTACACCTTC
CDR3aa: CSARDVRVTGYGYTF

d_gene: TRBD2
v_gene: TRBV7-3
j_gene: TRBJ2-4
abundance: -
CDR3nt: TGTGCCAGCAGACTACTAGCGGGATTAACGCAAGCCAAAAACATTCAGTACTTC
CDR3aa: CASRLLAGLTQAKNIQYF

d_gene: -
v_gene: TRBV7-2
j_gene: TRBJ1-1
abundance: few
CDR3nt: TGTGCCAGCAGCTTAGCAGAACAGGGCACTGAAGCTTTCTTT
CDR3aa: CASSLAEQGTEAFF

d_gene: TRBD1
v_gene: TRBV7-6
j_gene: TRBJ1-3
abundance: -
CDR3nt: TGTGCCAGCAGCTTAACAGGGGGAACTGGAAACACCATATATTTT
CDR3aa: CASSLTGGTGNTIYF

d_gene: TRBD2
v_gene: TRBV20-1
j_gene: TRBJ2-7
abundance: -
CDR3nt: TGCAGTGCTAGGGCCGGGACTAGCGCCCGGGGAGGATACGAGCAGTACTTC
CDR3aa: CSARAGTSARGGYEQYF

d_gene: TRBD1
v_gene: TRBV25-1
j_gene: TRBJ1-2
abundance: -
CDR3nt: TGTGCCAGCAGTGACCGACAGGGGTCCCTATATGGCTACACCTTC
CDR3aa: CASSDRQGSLYGYTF

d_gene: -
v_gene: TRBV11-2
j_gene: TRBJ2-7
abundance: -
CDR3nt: TGTGCCAGCAGCTTGTTGCGGGGCTCCTACGAGCAGTACTTC
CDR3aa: CASSLLRGSYEQYF

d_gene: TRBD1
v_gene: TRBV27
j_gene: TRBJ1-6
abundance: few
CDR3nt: TGTGCCAGCAGCCGTCGTGGGGACAGGGGTGAATCACCCCTCCACTTT
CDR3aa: CASSRRGDRGESPLHF

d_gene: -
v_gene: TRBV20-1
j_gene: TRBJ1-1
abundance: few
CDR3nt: TGCAGTGCTACCCGACGCGGGGCGGACACTGAAGCTTTCTTT
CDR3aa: CSATRRGADTEAFF

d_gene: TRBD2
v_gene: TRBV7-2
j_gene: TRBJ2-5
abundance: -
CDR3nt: TGTGCCAGCAGCTTCCAAAGCGGGAGACAGGAGACCCAGTACTTC
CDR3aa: CASSFQSGRQETQYF

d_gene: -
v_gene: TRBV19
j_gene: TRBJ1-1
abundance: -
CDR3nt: TGTGCCAGTAGCCCGAGGTCGGGGGATCGGCCCCCTGAAGCTTTCTTT
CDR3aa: CASSPRSGDRPPEAFF

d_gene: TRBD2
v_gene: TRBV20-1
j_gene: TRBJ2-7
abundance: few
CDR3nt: TGCAGTGCTAGAGAGTCGGGACTACGTTACGAGCAGTACTTC
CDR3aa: CSARESGLRYEQYF

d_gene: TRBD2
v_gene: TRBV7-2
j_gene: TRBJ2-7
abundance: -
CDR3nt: TGTGCCAGCAGCAATAGGACTAGCGGGACTTCGTACGAGCAGTACTTC
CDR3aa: CASSNRTSGTSYEQYF

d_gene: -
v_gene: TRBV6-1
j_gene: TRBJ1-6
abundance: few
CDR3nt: TGTGCCAGCAGTGATGTCCATAATTCACCCCTCCACTTT
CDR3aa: CASSDVHNSPLHF

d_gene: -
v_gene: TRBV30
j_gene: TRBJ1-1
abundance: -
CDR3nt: TGTGCCTGGAGTAAAGGGGCCGTCACTGAAGCTTTCTTT
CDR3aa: CAWSKGAVTEAFF

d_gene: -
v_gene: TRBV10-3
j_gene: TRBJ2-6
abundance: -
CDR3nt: TGTGCCATCAGTGAGTCAGGGTCCGGTCTTGGGGCCAACGTCCTGACTTTC
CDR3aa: CAISESGSGLGANVLTF

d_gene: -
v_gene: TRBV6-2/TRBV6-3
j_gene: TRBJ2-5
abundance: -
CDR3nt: TGTGCCAGCAGCCTCTCGGGACTGTTCCAAGAGACCCAGTACTTC
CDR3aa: CASSLSGLFQETQYF

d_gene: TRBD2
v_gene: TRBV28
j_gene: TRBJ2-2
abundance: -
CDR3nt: TGTGCCAGCAAGGAAGCGGGACTTATCCGGGGCGGGGAGCTGTTTTTT
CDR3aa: CASKEAGLIRGGELFF

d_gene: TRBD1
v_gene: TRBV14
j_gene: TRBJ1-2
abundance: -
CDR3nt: TGTGCCAGCAGCCAAGACCTAGGGGGCCTCGCGGATGGCTACACCTTC
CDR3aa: CASSQDLGGLADGYTF

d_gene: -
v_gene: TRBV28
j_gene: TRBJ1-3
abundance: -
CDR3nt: TGTGCCAGCAGTTTTAGTAGGCTGAGTGGAAACACCATATATTTT
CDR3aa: CASSFSRLSGNTIYF